This T cell receptor (beta chain) was documented in a study of cytomegalovirus exposure and HLA in healthy donors. Regarding this clone: Its antigen is not known.

CDR1 is SGHNT, CDR2 YYREEE, per germline (reference sequence). The V and J ends lost 4 bases and 2 bases, in that order; junction bases with no gene match: 5. The length of the CDR3 is 16 residues. Study-level results: The authors judged a highly shared variant cluster likely a sequencing artifact.

The study ran its PCR with 60 Vbeta and 13 Jbeta primers. Only in-frame clones appear in the TCRdb table, and some are missing; sequencing was by immunoSEQ multiplex PCR. The table includes about 210,000 clones, 82% detected once. The chain couples TRBV5-4 to TRBJ2-3, with 12 bases lining up with TRBD2. The receptor comes from a man aged 40-55 years in good health and CMV-seropositive. What was sequenced was PBMCs. CDR3 nucleotide sequence: TGTGCCAGCAGCCCTTGGACTAGCGGGACCACAGATACGCAGTATTTT. This sequence encodes CASSPWTSGTTDTQYF.